The clone carrying this T cell receptor beta chain was seen only a few times. Its target is not known. Trimming at V came to 4 bases and at J to 2 bases, leaving 11 bases not matched to a gene. The germline V gene encodes CDR1 GTSNPN and CDR2 SVGIG (reference sequence). The CDR3 is 16 residues long. The data are from a study of cytomegalovirus exposure and HLA in healthy donors. Findings and limits, study-wide: Prior analysis indicated that the majority of TCR beta V segments exhibited productivity approximately 90% or approximately 30% of the time.

PCR used 60 Vbeta primers and 13 Jbeta primers. The table came from immunoSEQ multiplex PCR; TCRdb's copy has only in-frame clones and leaves some out. The profile shows approximately 150,000 clones, about 85% of them singletons. The clonotype comes from a man aged 50-60 years in good health and CMV-seropositive. This rearrangement joins TRBV30 to TRBJ1-5; TRBD1 matches at 7 bases. Source material: PBMCs. The CDR3 reads CAWMPRRGQGNQPQHF. The CDR3 DNA follows: TGTGCCTGGATGCCCCGCCGTGGACAGGGCAATCAGCCCCAGCATTTT.